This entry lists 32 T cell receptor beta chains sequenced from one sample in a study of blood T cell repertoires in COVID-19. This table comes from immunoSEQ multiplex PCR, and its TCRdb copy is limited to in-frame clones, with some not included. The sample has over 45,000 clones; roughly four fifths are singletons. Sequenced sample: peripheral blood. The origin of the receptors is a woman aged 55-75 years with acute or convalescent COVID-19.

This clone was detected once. For the CDR3, the DNA is TGTGCCAGCAGATACGATATGCGGAACACTGAAGCTTTCTTT. It specifies CASRYDMRNTEAFF. This chain connects TRBV27 to TRBJ1-1; D is uncertain. V lost 6 bases and J lost 1, with 12 bases in between. This CDR3 has 14 amino acids. CDR1 MNHEY and CDR2 SMNVEV come from the germline V gene (reference sequence).

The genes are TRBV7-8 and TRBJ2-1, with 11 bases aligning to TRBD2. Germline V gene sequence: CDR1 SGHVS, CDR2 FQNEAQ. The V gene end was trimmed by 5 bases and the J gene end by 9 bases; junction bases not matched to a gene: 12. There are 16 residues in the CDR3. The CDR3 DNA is TGTGCCAGCAGCAAGACTAGCGGGACCGTGTCGCGTGAGCAGTTCTTC. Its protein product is CASSKTSGTVSREQFF.

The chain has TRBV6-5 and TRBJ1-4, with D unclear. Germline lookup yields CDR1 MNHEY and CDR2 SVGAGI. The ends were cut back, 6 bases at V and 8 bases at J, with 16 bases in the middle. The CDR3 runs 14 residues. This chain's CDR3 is CASRQTRSGEKLFF. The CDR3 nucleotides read TGTGCCAGCAGGCAGACTCGGAGTGGGGAAAAACTGTTTTTT.

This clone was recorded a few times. The DNA of the CDR3 is TGTGCCAGCAGCGTCCACGCGGGACAGGAGAACACTGAAGCTTTCTTT. It is translated as CASSVHAGQENTEAFF. This sequence joins TRBV9 and TRBJ1-1; 8 bases map to TRBD1. CDR3 length equals 16 residues. Germline lookup yields CDR1 SGDLS and CDR2 YYNGEE. J was trimmed by 1 base and V by 2 bases; bases with no gene match: 7.

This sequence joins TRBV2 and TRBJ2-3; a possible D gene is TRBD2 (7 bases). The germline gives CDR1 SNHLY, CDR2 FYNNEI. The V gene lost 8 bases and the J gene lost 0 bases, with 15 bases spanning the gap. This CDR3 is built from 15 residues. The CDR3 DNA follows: TGTGCCAGCGGGGCGGGGGCCACTAGCACAGATACGCAGTATTTT. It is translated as CASGAGATSTDTQYF.

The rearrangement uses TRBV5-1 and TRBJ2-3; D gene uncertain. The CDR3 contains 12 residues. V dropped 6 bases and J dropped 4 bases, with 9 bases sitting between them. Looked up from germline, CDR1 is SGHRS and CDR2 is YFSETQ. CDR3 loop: CASKDEADTQYF. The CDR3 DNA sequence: TGCGCCAGCAAAGATGAGGCAGATACGCAGTATTTT.

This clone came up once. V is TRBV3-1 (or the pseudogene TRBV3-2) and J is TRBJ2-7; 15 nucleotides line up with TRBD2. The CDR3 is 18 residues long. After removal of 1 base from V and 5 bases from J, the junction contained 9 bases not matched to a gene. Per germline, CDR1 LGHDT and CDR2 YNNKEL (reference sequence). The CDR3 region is CASSQAGLAGGPRNEQYF. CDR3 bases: TGTGCCAGCAGCCAAGCTGGACTAGCGGGAGGGCCCCGGAACGAGCAGTACTTC.

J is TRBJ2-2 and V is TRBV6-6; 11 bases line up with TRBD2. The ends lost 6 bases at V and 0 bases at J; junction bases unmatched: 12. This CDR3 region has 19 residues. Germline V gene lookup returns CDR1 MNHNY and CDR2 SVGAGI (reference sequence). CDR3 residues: CASSYLLPLAGANTGELFF. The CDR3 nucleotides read TGTGCCAGCAGCTACCTCCTCCCACTAGCGGGAGCGAACACCGGGGAGCTGTTTTTT.

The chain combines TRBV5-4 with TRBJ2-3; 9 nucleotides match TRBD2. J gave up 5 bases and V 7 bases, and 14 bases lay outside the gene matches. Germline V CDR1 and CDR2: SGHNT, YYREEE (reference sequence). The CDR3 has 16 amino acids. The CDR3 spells CASSPGGGRDIDTQYF. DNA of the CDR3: TGTGCCAGCTCCCCGGGGGGCGGGAGGGATATAGATACGCAGTATTTT.

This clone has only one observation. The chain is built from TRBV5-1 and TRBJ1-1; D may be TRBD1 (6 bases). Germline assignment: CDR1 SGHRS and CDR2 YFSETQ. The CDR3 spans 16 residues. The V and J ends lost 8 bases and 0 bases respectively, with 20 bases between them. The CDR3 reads CASVVGTGTLNTEAFF. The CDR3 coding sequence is TGCGCCAGTGTCGTCGGAACCGGGACACTGAACACTGAAGCTTTCTTT.

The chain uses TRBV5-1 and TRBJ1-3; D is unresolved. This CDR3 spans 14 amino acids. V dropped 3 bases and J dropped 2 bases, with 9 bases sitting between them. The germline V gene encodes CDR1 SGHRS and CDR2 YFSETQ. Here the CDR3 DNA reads TGCGCCAGCAGCTCCGGCGGCACTGGAAACACCATATATTTT. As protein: CASSSGGTGNTIYF.

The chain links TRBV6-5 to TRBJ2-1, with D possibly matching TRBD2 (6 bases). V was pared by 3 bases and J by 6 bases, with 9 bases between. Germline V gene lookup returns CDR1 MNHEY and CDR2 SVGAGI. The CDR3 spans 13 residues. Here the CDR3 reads CASSYEGGNEQFF. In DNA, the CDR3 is TGTGCCAGCAGTTATGAGGGAGGCAATGAGCAGTTCTTC.

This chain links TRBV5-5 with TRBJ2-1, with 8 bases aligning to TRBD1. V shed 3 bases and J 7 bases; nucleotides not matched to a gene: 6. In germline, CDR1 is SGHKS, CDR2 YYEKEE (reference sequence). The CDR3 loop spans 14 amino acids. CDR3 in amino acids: CASSWTGTVNEQFF. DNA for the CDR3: TGTGCCAGCAGCTGGACAGGGACAGTTAATGAGCAGTTCTTC.

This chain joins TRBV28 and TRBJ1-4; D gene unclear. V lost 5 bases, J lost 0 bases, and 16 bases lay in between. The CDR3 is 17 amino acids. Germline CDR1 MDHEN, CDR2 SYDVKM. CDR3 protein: CASSPLPTAATNEKLFF. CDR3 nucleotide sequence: TGTGCCAGCAGTCCACTCCCAACCGCTGCAACTAATGAAAAACTGTTTTTT.

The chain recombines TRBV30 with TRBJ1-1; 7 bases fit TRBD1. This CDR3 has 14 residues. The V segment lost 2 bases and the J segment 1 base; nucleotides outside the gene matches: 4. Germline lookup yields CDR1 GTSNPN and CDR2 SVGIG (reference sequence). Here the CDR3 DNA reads TGTGCCTGGAGTCCCTGGACAGGGAACACTGAAGCTTTCTTT. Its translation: CAWSPWTGNTEAFF.

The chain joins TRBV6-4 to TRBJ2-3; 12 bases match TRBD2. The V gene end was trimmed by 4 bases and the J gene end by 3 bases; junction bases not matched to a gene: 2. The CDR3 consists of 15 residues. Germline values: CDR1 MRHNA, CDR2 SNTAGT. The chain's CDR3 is CASSAGLAGTDTQYF. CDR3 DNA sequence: TGTGCCAGCAGTGCCGGACTAGCGGGAACAGATACGCAGTATTTT.

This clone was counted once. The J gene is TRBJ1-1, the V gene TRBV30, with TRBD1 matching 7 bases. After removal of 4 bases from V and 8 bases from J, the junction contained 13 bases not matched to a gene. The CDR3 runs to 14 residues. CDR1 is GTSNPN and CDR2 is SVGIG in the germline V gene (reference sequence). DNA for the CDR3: TGTGCCTGGACGAATCCGGGGACAGCTTCAGAAGCTTTCTTT. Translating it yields CAWTNPGTASEAFF.

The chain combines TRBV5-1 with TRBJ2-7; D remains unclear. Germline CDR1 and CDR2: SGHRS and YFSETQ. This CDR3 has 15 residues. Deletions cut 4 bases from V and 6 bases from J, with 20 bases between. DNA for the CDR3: TGCGCCAGCAGCCCCGCCGTGGCAGGCTACTCCGAGCAGTACTTC. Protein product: CASSPAVAGYSEQYF.

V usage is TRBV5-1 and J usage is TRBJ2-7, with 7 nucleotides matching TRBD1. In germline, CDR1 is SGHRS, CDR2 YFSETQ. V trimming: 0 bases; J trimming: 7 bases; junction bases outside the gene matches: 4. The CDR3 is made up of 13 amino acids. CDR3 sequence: CASSLGQGLEQYF. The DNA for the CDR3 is TGCGCCAGCAGCTTGGGACAGGGTTTAGAGCAGTACTTC.

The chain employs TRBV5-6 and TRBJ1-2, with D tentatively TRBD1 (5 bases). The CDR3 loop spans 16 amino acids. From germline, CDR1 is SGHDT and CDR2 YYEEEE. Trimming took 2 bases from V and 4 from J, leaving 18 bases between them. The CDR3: CASSFRFSDTFYGYTF. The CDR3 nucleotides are TGTGCCAGCAGCTTCAGGTTCTCGGACACCTTCTATGGCTACACCTTC.

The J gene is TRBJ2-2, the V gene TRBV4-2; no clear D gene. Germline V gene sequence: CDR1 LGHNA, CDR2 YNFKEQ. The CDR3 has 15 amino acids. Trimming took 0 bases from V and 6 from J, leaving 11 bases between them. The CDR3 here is CASSQEVGTAGELFF. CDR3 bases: TGTGCCAGCAGCCAAGAAGTTGGTACAGCCGGGGAGCTGTTTTTT.

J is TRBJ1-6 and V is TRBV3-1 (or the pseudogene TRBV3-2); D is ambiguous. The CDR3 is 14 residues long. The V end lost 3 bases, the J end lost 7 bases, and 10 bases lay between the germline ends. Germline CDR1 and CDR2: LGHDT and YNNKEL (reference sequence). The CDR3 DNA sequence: TGTGCCAGCAGCCAGGGCCAGGCAAATTCACCCCTCCACTTT. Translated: CASSQGQANSPLHF.

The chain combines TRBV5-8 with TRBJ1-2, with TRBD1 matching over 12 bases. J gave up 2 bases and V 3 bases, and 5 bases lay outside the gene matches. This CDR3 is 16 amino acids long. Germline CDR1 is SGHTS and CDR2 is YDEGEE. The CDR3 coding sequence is TGTGCCAGCAGCTGGGCTGGGACAGGGGGCAACTATGGCTACACCTTC. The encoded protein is CASSWAGTGGNYGYTF.

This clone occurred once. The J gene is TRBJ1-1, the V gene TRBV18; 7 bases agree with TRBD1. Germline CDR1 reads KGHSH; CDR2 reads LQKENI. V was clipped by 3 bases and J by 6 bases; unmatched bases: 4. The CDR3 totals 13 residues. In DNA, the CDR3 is TGTGCCAGCTCACCGTCTCAGGGGGCTGAAGCTTTCTTT. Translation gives CASSPSQGAEAFF. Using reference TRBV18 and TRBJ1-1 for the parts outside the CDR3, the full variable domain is NAGVMQNPRHLVRRRGQEARLRCSPMKGHSHVYWYRQLPEEGLKFMVYLQKENIIDESGMPKERFSAEFPKEGPSILRIQQVVRGDSAAYFCASSPSQGAEAFFGQGTRLTVV.

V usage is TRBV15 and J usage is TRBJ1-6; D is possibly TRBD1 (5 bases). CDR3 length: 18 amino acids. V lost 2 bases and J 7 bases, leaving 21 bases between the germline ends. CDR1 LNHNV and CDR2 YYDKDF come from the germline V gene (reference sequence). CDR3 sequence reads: CATSRNPGGGTRNSPLHF. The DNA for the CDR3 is TGTGCCACCAGCAGAAATCCGGGAGGAGGGACCCGAAATTCACCCCTCCACTTT.

Written as DNA, the CDR3 is TGCAGTGCCATCGCGGGTGGCGGCTACACCTTC. Translating gives CSAIAGGGYTF. This chain links TRBV20-1 with TRBJ1-2; D gene uncertain. The CDR3 sequence is 11 residues long. CDR1 and CDR2 (germline): DFQATT, SNEGSKA (reference sequence). The germline V and J ends were trimmed by 6 bases and 8 bases, with 13 bases remaining between them.

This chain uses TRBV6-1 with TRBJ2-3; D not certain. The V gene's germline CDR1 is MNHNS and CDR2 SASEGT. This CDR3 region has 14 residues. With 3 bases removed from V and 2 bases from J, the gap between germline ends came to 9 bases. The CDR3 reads CASSDNSITDTQYF. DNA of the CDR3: TGTGCCAGCAGTGATAACAGCATCACAGATACGCAGTATTTT.

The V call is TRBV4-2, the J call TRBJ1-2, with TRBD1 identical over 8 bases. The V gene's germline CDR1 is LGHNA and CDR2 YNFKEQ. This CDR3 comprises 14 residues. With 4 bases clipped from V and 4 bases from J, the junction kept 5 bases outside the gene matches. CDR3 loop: CASSPGQGSYGYTF. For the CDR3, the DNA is TGTGCCAGCAGCCCCGGACAGGGTTCCTATGGCTACACCTTC.

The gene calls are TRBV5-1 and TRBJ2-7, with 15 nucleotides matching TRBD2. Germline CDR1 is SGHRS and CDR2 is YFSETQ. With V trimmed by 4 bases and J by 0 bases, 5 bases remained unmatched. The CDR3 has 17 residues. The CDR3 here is CASSQGTSGGFSYEQYF. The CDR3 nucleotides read TGCGCCAGCAGCCAGGGGACTAGCGGGGGGTTCTCCTACGAGCAGTACTTC.

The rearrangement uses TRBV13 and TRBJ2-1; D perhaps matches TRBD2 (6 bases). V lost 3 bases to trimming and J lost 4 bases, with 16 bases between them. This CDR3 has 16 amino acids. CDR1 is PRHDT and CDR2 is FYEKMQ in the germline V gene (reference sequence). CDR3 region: CASSFFQGTPYNEQFF. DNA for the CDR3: TGTGCCAGCAGCTTTTTTCAAGGGACTCCATACAATGAGCAGTTCTTC.

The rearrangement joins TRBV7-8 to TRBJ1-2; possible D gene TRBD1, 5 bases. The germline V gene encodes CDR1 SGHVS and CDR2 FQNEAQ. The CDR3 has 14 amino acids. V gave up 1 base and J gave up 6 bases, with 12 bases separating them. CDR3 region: CASSLGAWGDGYTF. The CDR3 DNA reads TGTGCCAGCAGCTTAGGGGCCTGGGGCGATGGCTACACCTTC.

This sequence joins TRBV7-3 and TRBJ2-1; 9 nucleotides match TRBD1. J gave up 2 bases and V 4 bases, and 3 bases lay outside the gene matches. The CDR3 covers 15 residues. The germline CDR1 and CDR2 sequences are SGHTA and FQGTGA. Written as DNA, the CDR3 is TGTGCCAGCAGCTCACAGGGGGCCCCCTACAATGAGCAGTTCTTC. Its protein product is CASSSQGAPYNEQFF.